These 18 T cell receptor beta chains came from one sample sequenced in a study of blood T cell repertoires in COVID-19. The repertoire was sequenced with immunoSEQ multiplex PCR; TCRdb's copy has only in-frame clones and lacks some. Among under 300,000 clones listed, over 70% were seen once. The sequencing sample was made of PBMCs or T cells enriched from blood (not recorded which). These receptors were taken from a woman aged 40 to 50 who had been exposed to COVID-19.

The gene calls are TRBV5-1 and TRBJ1-2, with D maybe TRBD1 (5 bases). The V end lost 0 bases, the J end lost 7 bases, and 10 bases lay between the germline ends. This CDR3 is 13 amino acids long. CDR1 is SGHRS, CDR2 YFSETQ, per germline. The CDR3 is CASSLEGLGGYTF. The DNA of the CDR3 is TGCGCCAGCAGCTTGGAGGGGCTGGGTGGCTACACCTTC.

CDR3 region: CASSQYLPGTSGGNEQFF. DNA of the CDR3: TGTGCCAGCAGCCAATACCTCCCCGGGACTAGCGGGGGAAATGAGCAGTTCTTC. V and J are TRBV4-2 and TRBJ2-1; 14 bases fit TRBD2. Germline CDR1 is LGHNA and CDR2 is YNFKEQ. V dropped 2 bases and J dropped 7; count of bases not matched to a gene: 10. This CDR3 has 18 amino acids.

The chain has TRBV7-3 and TRBJ1-1; D is uncertain. Trimming pared 5 bases from V and 10 bases from J, leaving 20 bases between. The CDR3 runs to 14 residues. Germline lookup yields CDR1 SGHTA and CDR2 FQGTGA. The CDR3, as DNA: TGTGCCAGCAGCCATCCTCGGCGGGAAGAAGCAGCTTTCTTT. Protein sequence: CASSHPRREEAAFF.

The chain has TRBV11-2 and TRBJ2-1, with a tentative D call TRBD2 (6 bases). Germline CDR1 SGHAT, CDR2 FQNNGV. V was trimmed by 7 bases and J by 3 bases, leaving 13 bases between them. The CDR3 totals 14 residues. This chain's CDR3 is CASTSGDVYNEQFF. The CDR3 region has the DNA TGTGCCAGCACCTCGGGAGATGTCTACAATGAGCAGTTCTTC.

J is TRBJ2-7 and V is TRBV6-2 or TRBV6-3; D possibly corresponds to TRBD1 (5 bases). CDR1 MNHEY and CDR2 SVGEGT come from the germline V gene. With 2 bases removed from V and 2 bases from J, the gap between germline ends came to 22 bases. CDR3 length: 18 amino acids. CDR3: CASSYDLLRPTVTYEQYF. The CDR3 DNA reads as TGTGCCAGCAGTTACGACCTACTAAGACCGACAGTCACCTACGAGCAGTACTTC.

The sample holds one count of this clone. The chain is built from TRBV27 and TRBJ2-2, with TRBD1 matching over 9 bases. V dropped 6 bases and J dropped 5; count of bases not matched to a gene: 10. CDR3 size: 16 residues. CDR1 and CDR2 (germline): MNHEY, SMNVEV (reference sequence). As DNA, the CDR3 is TGTGCCAGCAGAAGAGCAAGGACAGGGGAAACCGGGGAGCTGTTTTTT. It specifies CASRRARTGETGELFF.

Comment on this clone: At one end, the junction sequence differs from germline, possibly due to a read error. The genes are TRBV5-1 and TRBJ2-3; weak D call: TRBD2 (5 bases). CDR1 and CDR2 from the germline V gene are SGHRS and YFSETQ. The CDR3 loop spans 17 amino acids. CDR3 sequence reads: CASSLQGKSGETDTQYF. The CDR3 coding sequence is TGTGCCAGCAGCTTGCAAGGCAAGAGCGGAGAGACAGATACGCAGTATTTT.

The rearrangement joins TRBV27 to TRBJ1-6; possibly TRBD1 for D (5 bases). Trimming took 0 bases from V and 0 from J, leaving 15 bases between them. The CDR3 is made up of 19 amino acids. CDR1 is MNHEY, CDR2 SMNVEV, per germline (reference sequence). The chain's CDR3 is CASSLSRPPGGSYNSPLHF. The CDR3 region has the DNA TGTGCCAGCAGTTTATCCAGGCCCCCCGGGGGCTCCTATAATTCACCCCTCCACTTT.

The chain is built from TRBV4-3 and TRBJ2-7, with 8 nucleotides matching TRBD2. The V segment lost 3 bases and the J segment 1 base; nucleotides outside the gene matches: 11. Germline V gene sequence: CDR1 LGHNA, CDR2 YSLEER. The CDR3 has 17 amino acids. CDR3 sequence reads: CASSQSPREGRSYEQYV. In DNA form, the CDR3 reads TGCGCCAGCAGCCAGAGCCCACGGGAGGGCCGTTCCTACGAGCAGTACGTC.

The chain has TRBV7-9 and TRBJ2-3, with TRBD1 matching 7 bases. The germline V gene has CDR1 SEHNR and CDR2 FQNEAQ (reference sequence). The J segment lost 6 bases and the V segment lost 5 bases, leaving 8 bases of the junction unmatched. This CDR3 has 14 amino acids. The CDR3, as DNA: TGTGCCAGCAGCCCGGGACAGCACTTGGATACGCAGTATTTT. It is translated as CASSPGQHLDTQYF.

CDR3 bases: TGCGCCAGCAGCCAAGAGGGACTCTACACAGATACGCAGTATTTT. This translates into CASSQEGLYTDTQYF. V usage is TRBV4-1 and J usage is TRBJ2-3, with D maybe TRBD2 (6 bases). Germline lookup yields CDR1 MGHRA and CDR2 YSYEKL. This CDR3 comprises 15 residues. V was shortened by 0 bases and J by 2 bases, with 9 bases between the two germline ends.

The table lists this clone with a count of one. This chain joins TRBV4-2 and TRBJ1-5; weak D call: TRBD1 (5 bases). This CDR3 is built from 16 residues. The V gene lost 0 bases and the J gene lost 5 bases, with 14 bases spanning the gap. In germline, CDR1 is LGHNA, CDR2 YNFKEQ. In nucleotides, the CDR3 is TGTGCCAGCAGCCAAGAATCCGGGGGTCTGTATCAGCCCCAGCATTTT. Translating it yields CASSQESGGLYQPQHF.

V is TRBV7-2 and J is TRBJ2-1; 13 bases fit TRBD2. The CDR3 spans 15 residues. The V gene end was trimmed by 3 bases and the J gene end by 8 bases; junction bases not matched to a gene: 4. The V gene's germline CDR1 is SGHTA and CDR2 FQGNSA. The CDR3 DNA is TGTGCCAGCAGCTTGGTACTAGCGGGAGGGGATGAGCAGTTCTTC. Protein: CASSLVLAGGDEQFF. Full variable domain (outside the CDR3, taken from reference TRBV7-2 and TRBJ2-1): GAGVSQSPSNKVTEKGKDVELRCDPISGHTALYWYRQSLGQGLEFLIYFQGNSAPDKSGLPSDRFSAERTGGSVSTLTIQRTQQEDSAVYLCASSLVLAGGDEQFFGPGTRLTVL.

This chain joins TRBV4-1 and TRBJ1-6; D gene ambiguous. This CDR3 comprises 16 residues. Trimming removed 4 bases from V and 10 bases from J, with 20 bases in between. Germline assignment: CDR1 MGHRA and CDR2 YSYEKL. This chain's CDR3 is CASSPSTPSRGSPLHF. For the CDR3, the DNA is TGCGCCAGCAGCCCCTCTACCCCTTCACGCGGGTCACCCCTCCACTTT.

V is TRBV4-3 and J is TRBJ1-5, with a weak D call TRBD1 (6 bases). Germline CDR1 reads LGHNA; CDR2 reads YSLEER. The CDR3 loop spans 15 amino acids. The V and J ends lost 0 bases and 5 bases respectively, with 11 bases between them. The CDR3 region has the DNA TGCGCCAGCAGCCAAGATCAGGGGCCCTATCAGCCCCAGCATTTT. This sequence encodes CASSQDQGPYQPQHF.

The chain carries TRBV4-2 and TRBJ2-7, with D possibly being TRBD2 (6 bases). The CDR3 runs 17 residues. The germline V gene has CDR1 LGHNA and CDR2 YNFKEQ. Trimming pared 0 bases from V and 1 base from J, leaving 16 bases between. The CDR3 here is CASSQDGTGKASYEQYF. In DNA form, the CDR3 reads TGTGCCAGCAGCCAAGATGGGACTGGGAAGGCGTCCTACGAGCAGTACTTC.

V gene TRBV7-2 combines with J gene TRBJ2-7, with 9 bases fitting TRBD1. The V and J ends lost 4 bases and 3 bases, in that order; junction bases with no gene match: 7. The CDR3 length is 15 residues. Germline CDR1 is SGHTA and CDR2 is FQGNSA. CDR3 coding DNA: TGTGCCAGCAGCTCGCCGACAGGGGGAGTCTACGAGCAGTACTTC. Its translation: CASSSPTGGVYEQYF.

The chain has TRBV19 and TRBJ1-6; the D gene is possibly TRBD1 (6 bases). Germline lookup yields CDR1 LNHDA and CDR2 SQIVND (reference sequence). V shed 5 bases and J shed 8 bases, with 16 bases lying between them. CDR3 length: 15 residues. CDR3 nucleotide sequence: TGTGCCAGTAGTTCGGGCGACAGGCGCGATTCACCCCTCCACTTT. Its translation is CASSSGDRRDSPLHF.